The next 20 T cell receptor beta chains were all read from a single sample in a study of shared clonotypes between healthy human individuals. Repertoires were generated with immunoSEQ multiplex PCR, while TCRdb's copy carries only in-frame clones and drops some. This sample has 1.4 million or so clones, with 97% to 99% found just once. Sequencing was carried out using naive CD4+ T cells sorted from blood. The subset denotes: CD45RA+ positively selected. Source of these receptors: a man younger than 40 in good health.

The chain employs TRBV5-1 and TRBJ2-2, with TRBD1 matching 9 bases. CDR1 SGHRS and CDR2 YFSETQ come from the germline V gene. This CDR3 is built from 16 residues. Losses at the gene ends were 2 bases for V and 5 bases for J; bases not matched to a gene: 7. Here the CDR3 reads CASSFPGQGRTGELFF. CDR3 bases: TGCGCCAGCAGCTTCCCGGGACAGGGTCGTACCGGGGAGCTGTTTTTT. Variable domain in full (rest from reference TRBV5-1 and TRBJ2-2): KAGVTQTPRYLIKTRGQQVTLSCSPISGHRSVSWYQQTPGQGLQFLFEYFSETQRNKGNFPGRFSGRQFSNSRSEMNVSTLELGDSALYLCASSFPGQGRTGELFFGEGSRLTVL.

V usage is TRBV5-1 and J usage is TRBJ2-5; 10 positions agree with TRBD2. This CDR3 contains 19 residues. The trim removed 4 bases at V and 2 bases at J, leaving 17 bases unmatched. Per germline, CDR1 SGHRS and CDR2 YFSETQ. This CDR3 reads CASSAGLRPGTSAQETQYF. In DNA form, the CDR3 reads TGCGCCAGCAGCGCCGGGCTACGACCAGGGACTAGCGCTCAAGAGACCCAGTACTTC.

The chain uses TRBV19 and TRBJ2-1; 7 bases map to TRBD2. The CDR3 consists of 14 residues. V lost 10 bases, J lost 1 base, and 7 bases stayed unmatched. CDR1 LNHDA and CDR2 SQIVND come from the germline V gene (reference sequence). This CDR3 is CATRRGGSYNEQFF. The CDR3 nucleotides are TGTGCCACTCGACGGGGAGGGTCCTACAATGAGCAGTTCTTC. Together with reference TRBV19 and TRBJ2-1, the CDR3 gives the full variable domain: DGGITQSPKYLFRKEGQNVTLSCEQNLNHDAMYWYRQDPGQGLRLIYYSQIVNDFQKGDIAEGYSVSREKKESFPLTVTSAQKNPTAFYLCATRRGGSYNEQFFGPGTRLTVL.

This clone was counted once. V gene TRBV5-6 combines with J gene TRBJ2-3, with TRBD2 matching 7 bases. CDR3 size: 15 residues. J was trimmed by 4 bases and V by 5 bases; bases with no gene match: 10. Germline V gene sequence: CDR1 SGHDT, CDR2 YYEEEE. CDR3 in amino acids: CASRDGLGGADTQYF. As DNA, the CDR3 is TGTGCCAGCAGGGACGGACTAGGAGGCGCAGATACGCAGTATTTT.

V gene TRBV28 combines with J gene TRBJ2-1; D possibly uses TRBD1 or TRBD2 (5 bases each). There are 14 residues in the CDR3. The germline CDR1 and CDR2 sequences are MDHEN and SYDVKM. With 3 bases removed from V and 12 bases from J, the gap between germline ends came to 18 bases. As DNA, the CDR3 is TGTGCCAGCAGTTTGGACTCCGGGACGGCGGGGCAGTTCTTC. Translating it yields CASSLDSGTAGQFF.

This chain connects TRBV7-2 to TRBJ1-5; D remains ambiguous. Trimming pared 5 bases from V and 4 bases from J, leaving 9 bases between. Germline assignment: CDR1 SGHTA and CDR2 FQGNSA. The length of the CDR3 is 13 residues. The CDR3 is CASSARLNQPQHF. As DNA, the CDR3 is TGTGCCAGCAGCGCCAGGTTAAATCAGCCCCAGCATTTT.

The CDR3 nucleotides read TGTGCCAGCAGCTTAGTAGGGACAGGGAGGCCCTATAGCAATCAGCCCCAGCATTTT. As protein: CASSLVGTGRPYSNQPQHF. The rearrangement links TRBV7-2 to TRBJ1-5; the match to TRBD1 covers 9 bases. V lost 1 base and J lost 0; bases outside the gene matches: 10. From germline, CDR1 is SGHTA and CDR2 FQGNSA. The CDR3 loop spans 19 amino acids.

This chain joins TRBV20-1 and TRBJ2-1; weak D call: TRBD2 (6 bases). Per germline, CDR1 DFQATT and CDR2 SNEGSKA (reference sequence). The germline V and J ends were trimmed by 3 bases and 11 bases, with 11 bases remaining between them. The CDR3 is made up of 11 amino acids. This chain's CDR3 is CSASRLDQQFF. The CDR3, as DNA: TGCAGTGCTAGCCGACTAGACCAGCAGTTCTTC.

This chain joins TRBV5-4 and TRBJ1-1; no definite D call. Germline CDR1 and CDR2: SGHNT and YYREEE (reference sequence). V lost 4 bases and J 2 bases, leaving 12 bases between the germline ends. This CDR3 region has 14 residues. As DNA, the CDR3 is TGTGCCAGCAGCCCCGGAACTAGAAACACTGAAGCTTTCTTT. It specifies CASSPGTRNTEAFF.

The V and J genes are TRBV30 and TRBJ1-3; maybe TRBD1 (5 bases). The CDR3 contains 12 residues. Germline values: CDR1 GTSNPN, CDR2 SVGIG (reference sequence). The V gene lost 5 bases and the J gene lost 4 bases, with 9 bases spanning the gap. In nucleotides, the CDR3 is TGTGCCTGGGTAGCAGGGGGAAACACCATATATTTT. Amino acid sequence: CAWVAGGNTIYF. Complete variable domain (other parts from reference TRBV30 and TRBJ1-3): SQTIHQWPATLVQPVGSPLSLECTVEGTSNPNLYWYRQAAGRGLQLLFYSVGIGQISSEVPQNLSASRPQDRQFILSSKKLLLSDSGFYLCAWVAGGNTIYFGEGSWLTVV.

The chain links TRBV11-3 to TRBJ2-7; 8 bases map to TRBD2. CDR1 and CDR2 (germline): SGHNT, YENEEA. CDR3 length: 15 residues. J was trimmed by 7 bases and V by 5 bases; bases with no gene match: 13. The chain's CDR3 is CASSETSGSSREQYF. The CDR3 coding sequence is TGTGCCAGCAGCGAGACCAGCGGGAGTTCTCGGGAGCAGTACTTC.

Comment on this clone: Other DNA sequences in this specimen translate into the identical CDR3. This chain connects TRBV5-4 to TRBJ2-7; D possibly corresponds to TRBD2 (5 bases). Trimming removed 0 bases from V and 2 bases from J, with 9 bases in between. This CDR3 is built from 14 residues. The germline V gene has CDR1 SGHNT and CDR2 YYREEE (reference sequence). CDR3 region: CASSLGGSAYEQYF. As DNA, the CDR3 is TGTGCCAGCAGCTTGGGTGGGAGTGCCTACGAGCAGTACTTC.

The chain recombines TRBV5-8 with TRBJ2-7, with 8 nucleotides matching TRBD1. The V gene's germline CDR1 is SGHTS and CDR2 YDEGEE. The CDR3 contains 14 residues. The trim removed 4 bases at V and 5 bases at J, leaving 8 bases unmatched. CDR3 DNA: TGTGCCAGCAGCAAGGACAGGGCGCGCGACGAGCAGTACTTC. Translation: CASSKDRARDEQYF.

V and J are TRBV27 and TRBJ2-3, with TRBD2 as a possible D gene (5 bases). V was pared by 3 bases and J by 6 bases, with 22 bases between. The CDR3 sequence is 17 residues long. Germline CDR1 and CDR2: MNHEY and SMNVEV (reference sequence). CDR3 protein: CASSFLRGQATVDTQYF. CDR3 DNA: TGTGCCAGCAGTTTCCTCCGAGGGCAAGCAACAGTGGATACGCAGTATTTT.

The chain is built from TRBV18 and TRBJ2-2, with 10 bases that match TRBD2. Germline V gene sequence: CDR1 KGHSH, CDR2 LQKENI. CDR3 length: 16 residues. Trimming cost V 0 bases and J 5 bases; bases outside gene matches: 3. CDR3 DNA sequence: TGTGCCAGCTCACCACCTAGCGGGAGGTGGACCGGGGAGCTGTTTTTT. Amino acid sequence: CASSPPSGRWTGELFF. The full variable domain, its missing parts supplied by reference TRBV18 and TRBJ2-2, is NAGVMQNPRHLVRRRGQEARLRCSPMKGHSHVYWYRQLPEEGLKFMVYLQKENIIDESGMPKERFSAEFPKEGPSILRIQQVVRGDSAAYFCASSPPSGRWTGELFFGEGSRLTVL.

This CDR3 reads CASSLQTSFTFHEQFF. The CDR3 DNA follows: TGTGCCAGCAGCTTGCAAACTAGTTTCACATTCCATGAGCAGTTCTTC. The J gene is TRBJ2-1, the V gene TRBV5-4; a weak D match, TRBD2 (5 bases). Trimming cost V 1 base and J 8 bases, with 19 bases left between them. Germline V gene sequence: CDR1 SGHNT, CDR2 YYREEE (reference sequence). The CDR3 consists of 16 residues. The whole variable domain, remainder taken from reference TRBV5-4 and TRBJ2-1, is ETGVTQSPTHLIKTRGQQVTLRCSSQSGHNTVSWYQQALGQGPQFIFQYYREEENGRGNFPPRFSGLQFPNYSSELNVNALELDDSALYLCASSLQTSFTFHEQFFGPGTRLTVL.

The genes are TRBV25-1 and TRBJ2-7, with 8 bases that match TRBD1. V shed 4 bases and J 6 bases; nucleotides not matched to a gene: 14. The CDR3 is made up of 16 amino acids. Germline CDR1 MGHDK, CDR2 SYGVNS. The CDR3 protein is CASSGIGQGGGSEQYF. CDR3 DNA sequence: TGTGCCAGCAGTGGGATCGGACAGGGTGGCGGCTCCGAGCAGTACTTC.

This chain connects TRBV7-3 to TRBJ1-1, with 8 bases fitting TRBD1. The CDR3 is made up of 15 amino acids. After removal of 5 bases from V and 5 bases from J, the junction contained 10 bases not matched to a gene. Germline CDR1 and CDR2: SGHTA and FQGTGA. In DNA, the CDR3 is TGTGCCAGCAGCCTTTCGACAGGGGTCGGGACTGAAGCTTTCTTT. It codes for CASSLSTGVGTEAFF. Looking up the rest from reference TRBV7-3 and TRBJ1-1 gives the full variable domain: GAGVSQTPSNKVTEKGKYVELRCDPISGHTALYWYRQSLGQGPEFLIYFQGTGAADDSGLPNDRFFAVRPEGSVSTLKIQRTERGDSAVYLCASSLSTGVGTEAFFGQGTRLTVV.

As for this clone: Different DNA sequences within this sample yield the same CDR3. The V call is TRBV11-2, the J call TRBJ2-1; 8 bases match TRBD2. CDR1 is SGHAT and CDR2 is FQNNGV in the germline V gene. This CDR3 contains 15 residues. After removal of 5 bases from V and 1 base from J, the junction contained 4 bases not matched to a gene. DNA of the CDR3: TGTGCCAGCAGCGTCAGCGGGAGTTCCTACAATGAGCAGTTCTTC. It codes for CASSVSGSSYNEQFF.

With respect to this clone: At the DNA level, this CDR3 is encoded by other sequences in the same sample as well. This rearrangement joins TRBV5-1 to TRBJ2-7, with 7 bases fitting TRBD2. Germline CDR1 SGHRS, CDR2 YFSETQ. The J segment lost 1 base and the V segment lost 3 bases, leaving 4 bases of the junction unmatched. There are 14 residues in the CDR3. Written as DNA, the CDR3 is TGCGCCAGCAGCTCTAGCGGACCATCCTACGAGCAGTACTTC. Its translation is CASSSSGPSYEQYF.